Below, 7 T cell receptor beta chains from the same sample are listed, as sequenced in a study of T cell clones after liver transplantation. Produced via immunoSEQ multiplex PCR; TCRdb's table is partial and in-frame only. Altogether 93,000 or so clones are present, 84% being singletons, with the ten largest covering about 2.6%. The sample was CD4+ T cells from blood, taken approximately 45 months after liver transplant. The receptors stem from a human patient who received a liver transplant. Part of the T cell pool may stem from the graft donor.

J is TRBJ1-1 and V is TRBV18; no definite D call. Trimming removed 3 bases at V and 0 bases at J, with 5 bases between. Germline CDR1 and CDR2: KGHSH and LQKENI. CDR3 length equals 13 residues. The DNA for the CDR3 is TGTGCCAGCTCACCCTTAGTGAACACTGAAGCTTTCTTT. Protein: CASSPLVNTEAFF.

This chain uses TRBV7-2 with TRBJ1-6; D possibly corresponds to TRBD1 (6 bases). The germline V gene has CDR1 SGHTA and CDR2 FQGNSA. This CDR3 comprises 14 residues. V was pared by 6 bases and J by 10 bases, with 16 bases between. As DNA, the CDR3 is TGTGCCAGCAGTTCACAGGGAAGTCAATCACCCCTCCACTTT. This gives the protein CASSSQGSQSPLHF. The full variable domain, its missing parts supplied by reference TRBV7-2 and TRBJ1-6, is GAGVSQSPSNKVTEKGKDVELRCDPISGHTALYWYRQSLGQGLEFLIYFQGNSAPDKSGLPSDRFSAERTGGSVSTLTIQRTQQEDSAVYLCASSSQGSQSPLHFGNGTRLTVT.

The chain recombines TRBV25-1 with TRBJ1-2; perhaps TRBD1 as D (5 bases). The length of the CDR3 is 13 residues. Germline V gene sequence: CDR1 MGHDK, CDR2 SYGVNS. V was clipped by 2 bases and J by 4 bases, with 8 bases between them. The CDR3 sequence is CASSEQGAYGYTF. CDR3 bases: TGTGCCAGCAGTGAACAGGGTGCCTATGGCTACACCTTC.

This chain links TRBV4-3 with TRBJ1-3; D gene ambiguous. The CDR3 loop spans 15 amino acids. V was shortened by 5 bases and J by 2 bases, with 13 bases between the two germline ends. Germline V lookup: CDR1 LGHNA, CDR2 YSLEER. CDR3: CASSTRHATGNTIYF. Here the CDR3 DNA reads TGCGCCAGCAGCACCCGACATGCAACTGGAAACACCATATATTTT.

The V call is TRBV18, the J call TRBJ2-2; D gene unclear. This CDR3 spans 12 amino acids. Germline CDR1 reads KGHSH; CDR2 reads LQKENI. The ends were cut back, 7 bases at V and 0 bases at J, with 3 bases in the middle. The CDR3 nucleotides read TGTGCCAGCTGGTCGAACACCGGGGAGCTGTTTTTT. Encoded protein: CASWSNTGELFF.

The gene calls are TRBV11-2 and TRBJ1-5; no clear D. The CDR3 is made up of 15 amino acids. Germline V CDR1 and CDR2: SGHAT, FQNNGV. The V end lost 1 base, the J end lost 3 bases, and 10 bases lay between the germline ends. In DNA form, the CDR3 reads TGTGCCAGCAGCTTAGGAGCAGCTTCCAATCAGCCCCAGCATTTT. It specifies CASSLGAASNQPQHF.

This chain links TRBV6-1 with TRBJ2-7, with TRBD1 as a possible D gene (5 bases). Deletions cut 8 bases from V and 5 bases from J, with 16 bases between. Germline V gene data show CDR1 as MNHNS and CDR2 as SASEGT. This CDR3 has 13 residues. This chain's CDR3 is CASPSRDYDEQYF. CDR3 in DNA: TGTGCCAGCCCAAGCAGGGATTACGACGAGCAGTACTTC.